The rows below give T cell receptor beta chains drawn from one sample of a study of blood T cell repertoires in COVID-19. Only in-frame clones appear in the TCRdb table, and some are missing; sequencing was by immunoSEQ multiplex PCR. The sample includes some 140,000 clones, under 80% of them seen just once. The material sequenced was peripheral blood. The receptors were sampled from a man older than 75 with acute or convalescent COVID-19. Each CDR3 is given with its conserved first and last residue. The D gene is left open where the match is weak.

CDR3	V	D	J
CASRRDRTTQETQYF	TRBV6-5	NA	TRBJ2-5
CASSPVAYNSPLHF	TRBV19	NA	TRBJ1-6
CASSFNRAGNTIYF	TRBV7-2	NA	TRBJ1-3
CASSVTGTGAEAFF	TRBV9	TRBD1	TRBJ1-1
CASSQVSLASTGELFF	TRBV4-1	NA	TRBJ2-2
CASSPGGDTQYF	TRBV18	NA	TRBJ2-3
CASSYTAGGNTGELFF	TRBV2	TRBD2	TRBJ2-2
CASRKGGGTDTQYF	TRBV28	NA	TRBJ2-3
CASSLGPNSNQPQHF	TRBV7-2	NA	TRBJ1-5
CASSPDRGYYEQYF	TRBV3-1/TRBV3-2	TRBD1	TRBJ2-7